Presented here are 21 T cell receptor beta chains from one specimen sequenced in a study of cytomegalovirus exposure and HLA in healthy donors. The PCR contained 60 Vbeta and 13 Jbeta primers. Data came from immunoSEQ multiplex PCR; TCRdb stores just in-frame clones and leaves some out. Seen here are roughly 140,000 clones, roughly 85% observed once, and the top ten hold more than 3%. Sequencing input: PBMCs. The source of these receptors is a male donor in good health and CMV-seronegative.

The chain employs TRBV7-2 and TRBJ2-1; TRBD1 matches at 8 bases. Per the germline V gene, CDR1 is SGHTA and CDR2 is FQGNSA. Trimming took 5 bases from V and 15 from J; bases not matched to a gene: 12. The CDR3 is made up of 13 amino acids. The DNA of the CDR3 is TGTGCCAGCAGCACCTTACCCGGGACAGGAACGTTCTTC. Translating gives CASSTLPGTGTFF. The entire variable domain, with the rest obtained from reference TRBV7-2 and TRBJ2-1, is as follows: GAGVSQSPSNKVTEKGKDVELRCDPISGHTALYWYRQSLGQGLEFLIYFQGNSAPDKSGLPSDRFSAERTGGSVSTLTIQRTQQEDSAVYLCASSTLPGTGTFFGPGTRLTVL.

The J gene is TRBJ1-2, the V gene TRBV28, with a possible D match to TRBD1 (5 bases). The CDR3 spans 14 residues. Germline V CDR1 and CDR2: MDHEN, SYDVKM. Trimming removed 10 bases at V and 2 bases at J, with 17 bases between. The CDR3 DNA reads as TGTGCCACCACCTGGGGGGGTGGGAACTATGGCTACACCTTC. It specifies CATTWGGGNYGYTF.

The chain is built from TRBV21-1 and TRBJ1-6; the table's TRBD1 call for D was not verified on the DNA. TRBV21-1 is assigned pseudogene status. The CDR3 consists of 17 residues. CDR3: CASSKELWGGYNSPLHF. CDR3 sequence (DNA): TGTGCCAGCAGCAAAGAATTGTGGGGCGGCTATAATTCACCCCTCCACTTT.

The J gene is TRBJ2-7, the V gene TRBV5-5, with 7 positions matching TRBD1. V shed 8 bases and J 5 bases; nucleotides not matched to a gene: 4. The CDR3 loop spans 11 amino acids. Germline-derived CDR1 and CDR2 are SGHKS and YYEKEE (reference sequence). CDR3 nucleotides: TGTGCCAGTGATACAGGGGACGAGCAGTACTTC. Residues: CASDTGDEQYF. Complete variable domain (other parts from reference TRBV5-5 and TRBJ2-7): DAGVTQSPTHLIKTRGQQVTLRCSPISGHKSVSWYQQVLGQGPQFIFQYYEKEERGRGNFPDRFSARQFPNYSSELNVNALLLGDSALYLCASDTGDEQYFGPGTRLTVT.

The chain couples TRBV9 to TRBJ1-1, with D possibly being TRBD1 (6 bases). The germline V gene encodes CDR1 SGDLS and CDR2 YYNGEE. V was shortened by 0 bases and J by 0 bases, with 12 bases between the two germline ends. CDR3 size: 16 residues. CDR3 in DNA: TGTGCCAGCAGCGTAGGTCCACAGGGATTGAACACTGAAGCTTTCTTT. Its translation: CASSVGPQGLNTEAFF.

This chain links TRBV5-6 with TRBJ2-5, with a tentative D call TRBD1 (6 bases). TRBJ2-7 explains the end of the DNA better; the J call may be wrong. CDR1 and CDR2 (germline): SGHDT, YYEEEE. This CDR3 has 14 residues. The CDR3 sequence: CASSLLDSGYEQYF. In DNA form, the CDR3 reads TGTGCCAGCAGCTTGTTGGACAGCGGCTACGAGCAGTACTTC.

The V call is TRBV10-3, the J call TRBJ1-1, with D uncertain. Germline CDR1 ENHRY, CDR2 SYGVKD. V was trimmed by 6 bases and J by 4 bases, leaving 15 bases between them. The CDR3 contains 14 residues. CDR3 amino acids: CAIRGPERATEAFF. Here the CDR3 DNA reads TGTGCCATCAGGGGCCCCGAGAGGGCCACTGAAGCTTTCTTT.

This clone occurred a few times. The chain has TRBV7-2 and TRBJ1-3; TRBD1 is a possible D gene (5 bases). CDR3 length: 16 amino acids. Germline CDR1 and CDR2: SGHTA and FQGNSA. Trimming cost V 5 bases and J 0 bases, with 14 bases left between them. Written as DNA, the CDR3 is TGTGCCAGCAGCACCTACACGGGGGGCTCTGGAAACACCATATATTTT. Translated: CASSTYTGGSGNTIYF.

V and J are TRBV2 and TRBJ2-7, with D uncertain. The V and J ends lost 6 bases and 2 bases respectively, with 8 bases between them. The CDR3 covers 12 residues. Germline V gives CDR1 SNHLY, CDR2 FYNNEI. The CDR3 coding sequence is TGTGCCAGCAGCGAGAGGACCTACGAGCAGTACTTC. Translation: CASSERTYEQYF. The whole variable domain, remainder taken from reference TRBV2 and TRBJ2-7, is EPEVTQTPSHQVTQMGQEVILRCVPISNHLYFYWYRQILGQKVEFLVSFYNNEISEKSEIFDDQFSVERPDGSNFTLKIRSTKLEDSAMYFCASSERTYEQYFGPGTRLTVT.

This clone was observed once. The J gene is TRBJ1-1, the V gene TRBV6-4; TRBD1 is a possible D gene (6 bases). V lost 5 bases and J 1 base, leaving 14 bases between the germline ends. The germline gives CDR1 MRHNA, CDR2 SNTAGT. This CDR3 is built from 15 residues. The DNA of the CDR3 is TGTGCCAGCAGTCTCGACCCGGGACAGAACACTGAAGCTTTCTTT. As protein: CASSLDPGQNTEAFF.

CDR3 sequence reads: CASRGGYSGETDTQYF. The CDR3 region has the DNA TGTGCCAGCAGGGGGGGATATAGCGGGGAGACAGATACGCAGTATTTT. The chain has TRBV2 and TRBJ2-3, with 8 bases fitting TRBD2. J was trimmed by 3 bases and V by 6 bases; bases with no gene match: 11. In germline, CDR1 is SNHLY, CDR2 FYNNEI. There are 16 residues in the CDR3.

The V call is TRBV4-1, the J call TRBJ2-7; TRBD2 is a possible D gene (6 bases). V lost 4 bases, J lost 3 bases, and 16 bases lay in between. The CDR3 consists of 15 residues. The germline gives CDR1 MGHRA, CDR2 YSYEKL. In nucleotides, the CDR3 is TGCGCCAGCAGCCCAGACGGCGGGAAACACTACGAGCAGTACTTC. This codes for CASSPDGGKHYEQYF.

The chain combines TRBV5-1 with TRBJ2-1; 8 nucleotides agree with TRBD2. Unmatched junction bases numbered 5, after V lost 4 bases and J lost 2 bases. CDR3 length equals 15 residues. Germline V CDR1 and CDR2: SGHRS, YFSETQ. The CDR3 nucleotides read TGCGCCAGCAGCCTGCGGGGGGCTGCCTACAATGAGCAGTTCTTC. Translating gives CASSLRGAAYNEQFF.

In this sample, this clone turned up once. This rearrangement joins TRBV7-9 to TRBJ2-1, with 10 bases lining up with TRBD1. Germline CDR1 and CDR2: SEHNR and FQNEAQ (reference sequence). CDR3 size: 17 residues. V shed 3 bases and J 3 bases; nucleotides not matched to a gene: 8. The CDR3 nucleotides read TGTGCCAGCAGCTTGACGGCGGGGACAGGGGTCTACAATGAGCAGTTCTTC. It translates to CASSLTAGTGVYNEQFF.

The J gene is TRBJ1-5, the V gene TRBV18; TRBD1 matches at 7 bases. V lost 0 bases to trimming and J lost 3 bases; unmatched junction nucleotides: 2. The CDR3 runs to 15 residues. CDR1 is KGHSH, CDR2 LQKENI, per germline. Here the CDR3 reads CASSPPGQINQPQHF. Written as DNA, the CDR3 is TGTGCCAGCTCACCACCGGGACAGATCAATCAGCCCCAGCATTTT.

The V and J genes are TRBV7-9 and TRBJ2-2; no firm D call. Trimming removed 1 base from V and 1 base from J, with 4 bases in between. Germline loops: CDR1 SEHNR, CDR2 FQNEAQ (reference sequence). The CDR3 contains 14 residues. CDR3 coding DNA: TGTGCCAGCAGCTTAGGACTGAACACCGGGGAGCTGTTTTTT. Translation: CASSLGLNTGELFF.

In DNA form, the CDR3 reads TGCGCCAGCAGCCAAGCTGGGACAGACATGTATGGCTACACCTTC. The encoded protein is CASSQAGTDMYGYTF. The V gene is TRBV4-1, the J gene TRBJ1-2, with TRBD1 matching 7 bases. V dropped 1 base and J dropped 5; count of bases not matched to a gene: 7. The CDR3 loop spans 15 amino acids. The germline CDR1 and CDR2 sequences are MGHRA and YSYEKL.

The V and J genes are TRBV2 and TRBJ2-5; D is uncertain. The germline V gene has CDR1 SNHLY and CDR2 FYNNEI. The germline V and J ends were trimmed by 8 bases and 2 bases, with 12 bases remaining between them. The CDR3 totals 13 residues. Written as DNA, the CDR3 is TGTGCCAGCCACCGCGGTTGGCAAGAGACCCAGTACTTC. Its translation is CASHRGWQETQYF.

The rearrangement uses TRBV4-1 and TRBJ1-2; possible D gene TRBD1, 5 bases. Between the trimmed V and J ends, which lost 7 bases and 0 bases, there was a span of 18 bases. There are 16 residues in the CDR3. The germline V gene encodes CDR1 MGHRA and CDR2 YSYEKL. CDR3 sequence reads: CASIPDTDLANYGYTF. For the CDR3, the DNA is TGCGCCAGCATTCCGGACACCGACCTAGCTAACTATGGCTACACCTTC.

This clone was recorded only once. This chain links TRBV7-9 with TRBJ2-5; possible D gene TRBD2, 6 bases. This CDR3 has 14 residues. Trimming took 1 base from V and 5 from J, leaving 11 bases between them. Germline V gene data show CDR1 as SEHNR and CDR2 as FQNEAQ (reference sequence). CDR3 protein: CASSLGGGRETQYF. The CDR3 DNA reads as TGTGCCAGCAGCTTAGGGGGAGGACGGGAGACCCAGTACTTC.

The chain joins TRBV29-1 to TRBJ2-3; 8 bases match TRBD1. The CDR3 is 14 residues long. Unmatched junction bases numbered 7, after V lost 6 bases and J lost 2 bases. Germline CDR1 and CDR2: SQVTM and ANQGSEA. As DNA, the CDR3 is TGCAGCGTCCTGGGACAGGCAGCCACAGATACGCAGTATTTT. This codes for CSVLGQAATDTQYF.